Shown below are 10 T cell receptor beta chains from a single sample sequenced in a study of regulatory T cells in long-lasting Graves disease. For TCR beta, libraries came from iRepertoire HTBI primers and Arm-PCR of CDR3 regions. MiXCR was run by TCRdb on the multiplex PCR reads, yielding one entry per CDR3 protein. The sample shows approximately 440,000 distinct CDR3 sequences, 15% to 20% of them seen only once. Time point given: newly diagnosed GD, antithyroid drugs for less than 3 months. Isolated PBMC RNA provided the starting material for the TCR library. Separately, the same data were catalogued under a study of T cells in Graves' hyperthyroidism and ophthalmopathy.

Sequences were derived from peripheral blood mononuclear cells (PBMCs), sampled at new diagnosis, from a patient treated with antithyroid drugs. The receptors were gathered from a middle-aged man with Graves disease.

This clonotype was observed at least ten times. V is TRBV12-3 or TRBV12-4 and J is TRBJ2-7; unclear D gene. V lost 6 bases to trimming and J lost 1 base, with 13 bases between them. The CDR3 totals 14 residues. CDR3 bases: TGTGCCAGCAGCTCGGATCTAGGATCCTACGAGCAGTACTTC. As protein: CASSSDLGSYEQYF.

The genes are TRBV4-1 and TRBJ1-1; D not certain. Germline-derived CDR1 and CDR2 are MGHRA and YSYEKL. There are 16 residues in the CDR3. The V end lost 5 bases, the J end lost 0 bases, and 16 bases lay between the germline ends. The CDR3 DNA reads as TGCGCCAGCAGCAGGCACTCGAGATCAATGAACACTGAAGCTTTCTTT. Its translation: CASSRHSRSMNTEAFF.

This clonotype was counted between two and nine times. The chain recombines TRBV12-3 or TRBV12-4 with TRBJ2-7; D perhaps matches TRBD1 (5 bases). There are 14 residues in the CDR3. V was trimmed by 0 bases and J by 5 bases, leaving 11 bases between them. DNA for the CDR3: TGTGCCAGCAGTTTAGCGTCCAGGGTGGACGAGCAGTACTTC. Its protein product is CASSLASRVDEQYF.

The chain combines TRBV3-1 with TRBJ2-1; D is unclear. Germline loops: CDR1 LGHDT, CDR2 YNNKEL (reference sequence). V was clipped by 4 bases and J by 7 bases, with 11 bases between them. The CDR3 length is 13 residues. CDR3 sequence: CASSPNVGNEQFF. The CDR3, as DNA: TGTGCCAGCAGCCCGAACGTGGGTAATGAGCAGTTCTTC.

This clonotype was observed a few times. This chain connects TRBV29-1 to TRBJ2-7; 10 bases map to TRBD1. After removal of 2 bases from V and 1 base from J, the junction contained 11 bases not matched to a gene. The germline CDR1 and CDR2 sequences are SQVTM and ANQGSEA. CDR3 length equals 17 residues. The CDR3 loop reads CSVEQQPGTGASYEQYF. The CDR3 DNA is TGCAGCGTTGAACAACAACCTGGGACAGGGGCGTCCTACGAGCAGTACTTC.

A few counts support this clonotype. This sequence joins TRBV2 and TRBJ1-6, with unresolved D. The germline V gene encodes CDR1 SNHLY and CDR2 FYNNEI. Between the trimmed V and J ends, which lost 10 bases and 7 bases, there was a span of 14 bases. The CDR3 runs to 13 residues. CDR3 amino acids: CATTRETNSPLHF. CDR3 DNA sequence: TGTGCCACGACCCGGGAGACAAATTCACCCCTCCACTTT.

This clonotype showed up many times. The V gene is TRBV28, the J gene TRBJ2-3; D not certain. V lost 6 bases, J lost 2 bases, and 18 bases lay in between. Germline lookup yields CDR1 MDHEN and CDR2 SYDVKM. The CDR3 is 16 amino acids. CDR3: CASRNIAGPFTDTQYF. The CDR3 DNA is TGTGCCAGCAGGAATATAGCAGGCCCCTTCACAGATACGCAGTATTTT. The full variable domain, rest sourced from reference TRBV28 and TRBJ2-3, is DVKVTQSSRYLVKRTGEKVFLECVQDMDHENMFWYRQDPGLGLRLIYFSYDVKMKEKGDIPEGYSVSREKKERFSLILESASTNQTSMYLCASRNIAGPFTDTQYFGPGTRLTVL.

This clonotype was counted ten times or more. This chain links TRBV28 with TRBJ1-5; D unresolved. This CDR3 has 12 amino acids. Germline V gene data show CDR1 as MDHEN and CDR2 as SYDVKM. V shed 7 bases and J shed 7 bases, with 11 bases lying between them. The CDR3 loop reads CASTRLGQPQHF. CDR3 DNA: TGTGCCAGCACCCGCCTAGGCCAGCCCCAGCATTTT.

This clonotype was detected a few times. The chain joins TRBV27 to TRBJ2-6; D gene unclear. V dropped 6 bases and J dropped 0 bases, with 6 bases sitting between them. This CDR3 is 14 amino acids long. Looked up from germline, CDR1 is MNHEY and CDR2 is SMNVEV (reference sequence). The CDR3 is CASRLSSGANVLTF. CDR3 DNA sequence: TGTGCCAGCAGACTTAGCTCTGGGGCCAACGTCCTGACTTTC.

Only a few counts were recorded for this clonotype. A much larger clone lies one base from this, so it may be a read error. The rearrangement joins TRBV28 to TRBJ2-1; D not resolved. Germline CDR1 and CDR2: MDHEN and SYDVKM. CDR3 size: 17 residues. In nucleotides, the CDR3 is TGTGCCAGCGGTTTACTGTTCTCTGAGGACCGCTACAATGAGCAGTTCTTC. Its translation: CASGLLFSEDRYNEQFF.